This T cell receptor (beta chain) was sequenced for a study of blood T cell repertoires in COVID-19. In the original analysis: Amplification of reference gene primers provided the estimated nucleated cell counts. The method was immunoSEQ multiplex PCR; TCRdb's version includes in-frame clones alone and lacks a portion of them. V and J calls plus clone size are reproduced from that table; the DNA served to infer D and trimming. The profile covers roughly 170,000 clones, with approximately 79% appearing a single time and around 2.9% taken by the ten largest. In this sample, this clone turned up once. The CDR3 has 15 residues. The J segment lost 3 bases and the V segment lost 4 bases, leaving 8 bases of the junction unmatched. In germline, CDR1 is MDHEN, CDR2 SYDVKM.

The chain recombines TRBV28 with TRBJ2-7; 8 bases are a match to TRBD1. The source is a woman at least 80 years old with acute or convalescent COVID-19. Source material: peripheral blood. The CDR3 nucleotides are TGTGCCAGCAGTTCTGCGGACAGGGTTGTCTACGAGCAGTACTTC. Protein sequence: CASSSADRVVYEQYF.